The T cell receptor beta chain under discussion was sequenced for a study of PD-1 blockade in classical Hodgkin lymphoma. General observations from the study: Patients with an early start, nivolumab under 1 year after ASCT, were excluded. Newly diagnosed patients had diversity similar to the baseline diversity of complete responders. A significant rise in TCR diversity was seen by C4D1 for CD4+ cells but not for CD8+ cells. In newly diagnosed patients, baseline TCR diversity was reportedly below that of healthy donors.

The time point is: cycle 4 day 1 (C4D1), after five to seven weeks of nivolumab. Each of the patients experienced relapse following autologous stem cell transplantation, and their brentuximab vedotin exposure differed. Regarding this clone: Its specificity is not known.

Profiled with immunoSEQ multiplex PCR; TCRdb holds only in-frame clones, not every one. The sample holds more than 30,000 clones; about three quarters are singletons and the top ten take around 9.5%. This sequence was found in a human donor with classical Hodgkin lymphoma. The sequencing used peripheral blood mononuclear cells (PBMCs), collected before the fourth cycle of nivolumab.

In DNA form, the CDR3 reads TGTGCCAGTAGTATACGAAGGGGCCAATACGAGCAGTACTTC. Translated: CASSIRRGQYEQYF. The chain joins TRBV19 to TRBJ2-7, with D possibly TRBD1 on 5 matching bases. Trimming left V 2 bases short and J 4 bases short, with 12 bases between. The germline CDR1 and CDR2 sequences are LNHDA and SQIVND (reference sequence). This CDR3 region has 14 residues.